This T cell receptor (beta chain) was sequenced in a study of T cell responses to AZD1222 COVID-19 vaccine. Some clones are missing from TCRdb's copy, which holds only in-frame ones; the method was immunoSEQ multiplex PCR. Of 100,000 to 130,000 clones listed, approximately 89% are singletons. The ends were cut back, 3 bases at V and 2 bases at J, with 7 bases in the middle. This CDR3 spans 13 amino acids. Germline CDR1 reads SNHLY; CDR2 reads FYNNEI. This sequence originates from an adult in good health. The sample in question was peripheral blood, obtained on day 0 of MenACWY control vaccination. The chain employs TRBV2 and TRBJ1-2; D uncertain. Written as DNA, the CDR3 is TGTGCCAGCAGTGAGGGCCGGAACTATGGCTACACCTTC. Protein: CASSEGRNYGYTF.